This T cell receptor beta chain was sequenced for a study of T cell repertoires in cytomegalovirus infection. This clonotype showed up many times. The antigen is undetermined. TCRdb re-called the reads through MiXCR, storing one row per CDR3 protein. The data show about 310,000 distinct CDR3 sequences, around 25% seen once. The V and J ends lost 4 bases and 0 bases respectively, with 13 bases between them. The germline V gene encodes CDR1 SGHVS and CDR2 FQNEAQ. The CDR3 is 16 amino acids. This chain connects TRBV7-8 to TRBJ2-1; D is unresolved. The TCR originated in a human donor in good health (CMV status not recorded). Some clones in this sample may be carry-over from other donors' samples. Specimen: cultured PBMCs, collected from culture after CMV antigen stimulation. CDR3 sequence reads: CASSSQTMSSYNEQFF. CDR3 in DNA: TGTGCCAGCAGCTCCCAGACCATGAGCTCCTACAATGAGCAGTTCTTC.